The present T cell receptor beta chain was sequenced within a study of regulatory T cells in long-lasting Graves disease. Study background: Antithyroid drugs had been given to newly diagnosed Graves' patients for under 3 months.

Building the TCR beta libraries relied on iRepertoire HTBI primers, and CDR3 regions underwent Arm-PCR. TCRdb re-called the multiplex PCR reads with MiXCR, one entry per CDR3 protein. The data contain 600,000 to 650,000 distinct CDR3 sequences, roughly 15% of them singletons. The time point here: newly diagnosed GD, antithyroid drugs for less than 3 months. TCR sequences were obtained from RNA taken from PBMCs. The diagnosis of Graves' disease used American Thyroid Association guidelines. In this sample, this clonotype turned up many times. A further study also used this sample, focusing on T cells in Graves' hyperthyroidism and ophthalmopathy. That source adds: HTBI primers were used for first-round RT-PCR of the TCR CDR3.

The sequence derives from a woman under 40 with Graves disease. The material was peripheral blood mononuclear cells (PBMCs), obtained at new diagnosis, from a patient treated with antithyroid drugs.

The CDR3 region has the DNA TGTGCCAGCAGTTCCGCCACCCCCGACAGGGTTAGATCTCGTGTCAATCAGCCCCAGCATTTT. Protein product: CASSSATPDRVRSRVNQPQHF. The chain recombines TRBV28 with TRBJ1-5, with 7 bases lining up with TRBD1. J was trimmed by 3 bases and V by 4 bases; bases with no gene match: 24. This CDR3 is built from 21 residues. Germline V gives CDR1 MDHEN, CDR2 SYDVKM.